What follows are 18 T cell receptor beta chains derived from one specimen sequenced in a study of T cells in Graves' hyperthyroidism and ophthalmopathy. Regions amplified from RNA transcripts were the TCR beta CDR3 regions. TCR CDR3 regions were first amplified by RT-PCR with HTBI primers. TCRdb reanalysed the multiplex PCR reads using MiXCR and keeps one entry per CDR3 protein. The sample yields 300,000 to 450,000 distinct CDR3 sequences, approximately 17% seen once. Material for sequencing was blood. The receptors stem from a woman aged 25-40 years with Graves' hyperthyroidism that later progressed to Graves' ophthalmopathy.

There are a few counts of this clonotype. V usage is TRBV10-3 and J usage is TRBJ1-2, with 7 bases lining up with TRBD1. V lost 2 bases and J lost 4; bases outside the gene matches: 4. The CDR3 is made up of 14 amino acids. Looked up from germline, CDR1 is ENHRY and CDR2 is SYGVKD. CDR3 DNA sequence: TGTGCCATCAGTGAGAGGGGACAGCTCTATGGCTACACCTTC. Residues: CAISERGQLYGYTF.

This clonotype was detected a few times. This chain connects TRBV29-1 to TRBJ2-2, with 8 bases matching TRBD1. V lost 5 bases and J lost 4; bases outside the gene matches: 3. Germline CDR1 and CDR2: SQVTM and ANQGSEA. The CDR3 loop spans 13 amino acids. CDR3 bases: TGCAGCGTTTGGACAGGGACCACCGGGGAGCTGTTTTTT. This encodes CSVWTGTTGELFF.

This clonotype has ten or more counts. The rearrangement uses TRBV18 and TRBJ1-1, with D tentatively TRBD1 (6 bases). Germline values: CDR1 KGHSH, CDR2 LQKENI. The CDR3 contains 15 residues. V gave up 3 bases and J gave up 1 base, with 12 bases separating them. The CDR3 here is CASSPQTGPNTEAFF. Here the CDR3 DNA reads TGTGCCAGCTCACCCCAGACAGGCCCGAACACTGAAGCTTTCTTT. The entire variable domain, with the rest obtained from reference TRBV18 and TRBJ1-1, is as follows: NAGVMQNPRHLVRRRGQEARLRCSPMKGHSHVYWYRQLPEEGLKFMVYLQKENIIDESGMPKERFSAEFPKEGPSILRIQQVVRGDSAAYFCASSPQTGPNTEAFFGQGTRLTVV.

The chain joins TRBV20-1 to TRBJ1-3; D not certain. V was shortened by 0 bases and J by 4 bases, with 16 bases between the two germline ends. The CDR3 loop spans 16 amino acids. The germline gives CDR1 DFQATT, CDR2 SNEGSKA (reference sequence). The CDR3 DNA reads TGCAGTGCTAGAGAGCCAGTAGGGCTAAGGGGAAACACCATATATTTT. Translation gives CSAREPVGLRGNTIYF.

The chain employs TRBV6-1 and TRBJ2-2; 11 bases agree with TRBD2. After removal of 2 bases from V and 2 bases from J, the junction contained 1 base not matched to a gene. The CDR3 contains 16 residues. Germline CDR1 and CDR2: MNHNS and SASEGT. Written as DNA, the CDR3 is TGTGCCAGCAGTGAAAGACTAGCGGGAAACACCGGGGAGCTGTTTTTT. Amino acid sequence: CASSERLAGNTGELFF.

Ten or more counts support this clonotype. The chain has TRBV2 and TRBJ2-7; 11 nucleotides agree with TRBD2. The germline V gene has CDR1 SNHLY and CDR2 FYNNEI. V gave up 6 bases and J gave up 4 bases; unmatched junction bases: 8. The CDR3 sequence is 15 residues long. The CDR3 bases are TGTGCCAGCAGCGTTGGGACTAGCGGAACTTACGAGCAGTACTTC. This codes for CASSVGTSGTYEQYF.

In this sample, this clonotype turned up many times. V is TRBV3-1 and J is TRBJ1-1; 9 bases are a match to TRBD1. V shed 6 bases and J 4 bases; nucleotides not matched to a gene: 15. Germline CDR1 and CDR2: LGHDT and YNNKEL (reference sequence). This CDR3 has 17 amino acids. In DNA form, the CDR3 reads TGTGCCAGCAGTCCACCGGGACAGGGTATGTTGGGCACTGAAGCTTTCTTT. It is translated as CASSPPGQGMLGTEAFF. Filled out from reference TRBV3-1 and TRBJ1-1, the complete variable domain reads DTAVSQTPKYLVTQMGNDKSIKCEQNLGHDTMYWYKQDSKKFLKIMFSYNNKELIINETVPNRFSPKSPDKAHLNLHINSLELGDSAVYFCASSPPGQGMLGTEAFFGQGTRLTVV.

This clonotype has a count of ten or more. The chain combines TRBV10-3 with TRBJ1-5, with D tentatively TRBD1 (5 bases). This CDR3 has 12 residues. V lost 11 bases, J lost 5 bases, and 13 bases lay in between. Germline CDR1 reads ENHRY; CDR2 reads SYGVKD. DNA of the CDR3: TGTGCCTCGGGCAGGGAAGATCAGCCCCAGCATTTT. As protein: CASGREDQPQHF.

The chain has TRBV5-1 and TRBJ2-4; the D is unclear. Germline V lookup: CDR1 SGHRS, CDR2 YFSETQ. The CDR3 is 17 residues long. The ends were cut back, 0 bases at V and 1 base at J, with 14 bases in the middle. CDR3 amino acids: CASSLASRTKAKNIQYF. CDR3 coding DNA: TGCGCCAGCAGCTTGGCCTCCAGGACGAAGGCCAAAAACATTCAGTACTTC.

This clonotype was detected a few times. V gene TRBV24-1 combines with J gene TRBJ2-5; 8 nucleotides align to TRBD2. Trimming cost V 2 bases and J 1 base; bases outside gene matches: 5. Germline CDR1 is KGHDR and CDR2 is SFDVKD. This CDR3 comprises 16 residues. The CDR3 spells CATSDWTGGSQETQYF. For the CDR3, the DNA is TGTGCCACCAGTGATTGGACGGGAGGGAGCCAAGAGACCCAGTACTTC.

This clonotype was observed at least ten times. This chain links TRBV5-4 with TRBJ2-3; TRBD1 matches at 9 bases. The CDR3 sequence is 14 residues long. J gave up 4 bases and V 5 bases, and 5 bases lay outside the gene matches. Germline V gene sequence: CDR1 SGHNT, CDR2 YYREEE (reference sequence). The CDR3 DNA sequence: TGTGCCAGCAGTAACCGACAGGGGGCAGATACGCAGTATTTT. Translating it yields CASSNRQGADTQYF.

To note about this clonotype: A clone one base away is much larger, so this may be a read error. The CDR3 spells CASSFDGKHAEQYF. CDR3 coding DNA: TGTGCCAGCAGCTTTGATGGCAAACATGCAGAGCAGTACTTC. V is TRBV13 and J is TRBJ2-7; D ambiguous. The CDR3 is 14 amino acids. The germline gives CDR1 PRHDT, CDR2 FYEKMQ (reference sequence). Trimming stripped 3 bases from V and 7 bases from J, with 16 bases between.

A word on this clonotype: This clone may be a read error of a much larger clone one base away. CDR3 sequence (DNA): TGTACCAGCAGCGGACCAGCGGGGGTAGCGGGAGGTCACACCGGGGAGCTGTTTTTT. Translated, it gives CTSSGPAGVAGGHTGELFF. The chain couples TRBV9 to TRBJ2-2, with TRBD2 matching over 10 bases. Per the germline V gene, CDR1 is SGDLS and CDR2 is YYNGEE. The CDR3 sequence is 19 residues long.

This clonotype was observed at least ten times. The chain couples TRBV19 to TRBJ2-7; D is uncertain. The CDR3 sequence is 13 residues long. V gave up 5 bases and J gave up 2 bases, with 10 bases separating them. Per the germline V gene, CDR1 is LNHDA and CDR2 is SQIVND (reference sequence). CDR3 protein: CASSYTDTYEQYF. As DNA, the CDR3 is TGTGCCAGTAGTTATACAGATACCTACGAGCAGTACTTC.

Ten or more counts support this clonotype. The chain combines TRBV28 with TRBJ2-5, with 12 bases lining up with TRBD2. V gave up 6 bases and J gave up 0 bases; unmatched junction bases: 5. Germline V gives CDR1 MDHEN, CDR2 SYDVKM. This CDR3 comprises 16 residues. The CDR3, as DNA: TGTGCCAGCAGAACCAGGACTAGCGGGGACCAAGAGACCCAGTACTTC. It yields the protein CASRTRTSGDQETQYF.

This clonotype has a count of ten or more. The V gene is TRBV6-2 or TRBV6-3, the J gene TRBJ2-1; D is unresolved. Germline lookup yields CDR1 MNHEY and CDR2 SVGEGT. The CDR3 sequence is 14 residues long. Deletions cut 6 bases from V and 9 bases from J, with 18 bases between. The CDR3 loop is CASRPLGDSGEQFF. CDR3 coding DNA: TGTGCCAGCAGGCCGCTCGGAGATTCGGGTGAGCAGTTCTTC.

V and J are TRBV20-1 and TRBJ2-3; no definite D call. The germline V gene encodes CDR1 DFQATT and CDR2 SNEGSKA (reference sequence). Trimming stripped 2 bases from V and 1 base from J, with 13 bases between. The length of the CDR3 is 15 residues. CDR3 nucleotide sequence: TGCAGTGCTAGATTGAGGTTTCTAGGCACAGATACGCAGTATTTT. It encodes CSARLRFLGTDTQYF.

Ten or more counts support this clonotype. The CDR3 loop reads CASSEGRTGYGYTF. The CDR3, as DNA: TGTGCCAGCAGCGAGGGGAGGACAGGGTATGGCTACACCTTC. The V and J genes are TRBV2 and TRBJ1-2, with 8 bases matching TRBD1. The CDR3 runs to 14 residues. Germline V gene data show CDR1 as SNHLY and CDR2 as FYNNEI. The ends lost 6 bases at V and 5 bases at J; junction bases unmatched: 8.